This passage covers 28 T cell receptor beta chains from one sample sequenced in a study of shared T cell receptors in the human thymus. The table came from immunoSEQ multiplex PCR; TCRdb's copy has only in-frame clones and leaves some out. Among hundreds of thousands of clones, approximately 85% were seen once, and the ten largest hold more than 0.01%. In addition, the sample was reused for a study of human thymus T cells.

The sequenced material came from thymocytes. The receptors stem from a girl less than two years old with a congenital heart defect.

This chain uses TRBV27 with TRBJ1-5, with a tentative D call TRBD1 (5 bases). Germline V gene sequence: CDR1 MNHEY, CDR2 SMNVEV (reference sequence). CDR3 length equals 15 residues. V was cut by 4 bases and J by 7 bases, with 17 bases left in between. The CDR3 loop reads CASSWGFGGGQPQHF. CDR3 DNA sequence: TGTGCCAGCAGTTGGGGGTTCGGGGGAGGCCAGCCCCAGCATTTT.

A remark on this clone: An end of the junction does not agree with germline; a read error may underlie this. The CDR3 reads CASSPGTQRERNSF. Written as DNA, the CDR3 is TGTGCCAGCAGCCCGGGCACACAGCGGGAGAGAAACTCTTTT. The chain has TRBV5-5 and TRBJ1-1; D is unclear. Germline CDR1 and CDR2: SGHKS and YYEKEE (reference sequence). The length of the CDR3 is 14 residues.

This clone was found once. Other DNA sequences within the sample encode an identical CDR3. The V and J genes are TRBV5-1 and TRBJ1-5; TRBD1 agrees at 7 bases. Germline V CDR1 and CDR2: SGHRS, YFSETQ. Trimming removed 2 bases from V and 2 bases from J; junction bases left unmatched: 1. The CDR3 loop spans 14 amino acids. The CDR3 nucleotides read TGCGCCAGCAGCTTAACAGGGGGCAATCAGCCCCAGCATTTT. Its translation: CASSLTGGNQPQHF.

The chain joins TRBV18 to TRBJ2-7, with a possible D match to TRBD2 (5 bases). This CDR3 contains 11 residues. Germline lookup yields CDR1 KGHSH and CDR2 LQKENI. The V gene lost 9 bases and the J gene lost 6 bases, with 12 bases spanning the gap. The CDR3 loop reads CASSGKSEQYF. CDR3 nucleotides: TGTGCCAGTTCGGGAAAGAGCGAGCAGTACTTC.

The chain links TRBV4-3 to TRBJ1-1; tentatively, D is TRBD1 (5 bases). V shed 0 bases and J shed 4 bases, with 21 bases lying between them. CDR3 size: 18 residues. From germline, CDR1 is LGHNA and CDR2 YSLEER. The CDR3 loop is CASSQEGGFGFEGTEAFF. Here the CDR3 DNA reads TGCGCCAGCAGCCAAGAGGGGGGGTTCGGGTTCGAGGGCACTGAAGCTTTCTTT.

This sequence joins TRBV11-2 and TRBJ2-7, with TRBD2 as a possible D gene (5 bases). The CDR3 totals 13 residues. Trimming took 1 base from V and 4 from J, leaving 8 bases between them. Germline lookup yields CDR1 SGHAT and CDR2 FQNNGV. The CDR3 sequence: CASSLGTGYEQYF. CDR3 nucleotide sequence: TGTGCCAGCAGCTTAGGGACTGGATACGAGCAGTACTTC.

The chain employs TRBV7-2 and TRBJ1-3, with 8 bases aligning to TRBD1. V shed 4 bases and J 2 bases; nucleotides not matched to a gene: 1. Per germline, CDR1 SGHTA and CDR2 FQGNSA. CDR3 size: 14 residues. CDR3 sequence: CASSSGQAGNTIYF. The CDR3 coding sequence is TGTGCCAGCAGCTCGGGACAGGCTGGAAACACCATATATTTT.

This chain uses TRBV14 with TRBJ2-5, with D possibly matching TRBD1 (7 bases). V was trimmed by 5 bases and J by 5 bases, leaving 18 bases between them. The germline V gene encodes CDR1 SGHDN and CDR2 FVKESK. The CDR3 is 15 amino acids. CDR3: CASSKIQGGLETQYF. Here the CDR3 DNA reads TGTGCCAGCAGCAAAATTCAGGGGGGTTTGGAGACCCAGTACTTC. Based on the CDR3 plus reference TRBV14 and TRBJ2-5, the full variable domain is EAGVTQFPSHSVIEKGQTVTLRCDPISGHDNLYWYRRVMGKEIKFLLHFVKESKQDESGMPNNRFLAERTGGTYSTLKVQPAELEDSGVYFCASSKIQGGLETQYFGPGTRLLVL.

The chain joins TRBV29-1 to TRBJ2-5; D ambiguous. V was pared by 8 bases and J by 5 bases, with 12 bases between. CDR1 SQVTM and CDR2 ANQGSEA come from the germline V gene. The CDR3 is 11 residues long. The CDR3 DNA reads TGCAGCCTTCAGAAAAGTGAGACCCAGTACTTC. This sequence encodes CSLQKSETQYF.

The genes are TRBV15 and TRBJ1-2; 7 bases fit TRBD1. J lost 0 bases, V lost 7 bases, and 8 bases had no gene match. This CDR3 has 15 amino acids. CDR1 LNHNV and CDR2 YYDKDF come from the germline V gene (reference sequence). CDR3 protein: CATTLRQGANYGYTF. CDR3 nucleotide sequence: TGTGCCACCACCCTTAGACAGGGAGCTAACTATGGCTACACCTTC.

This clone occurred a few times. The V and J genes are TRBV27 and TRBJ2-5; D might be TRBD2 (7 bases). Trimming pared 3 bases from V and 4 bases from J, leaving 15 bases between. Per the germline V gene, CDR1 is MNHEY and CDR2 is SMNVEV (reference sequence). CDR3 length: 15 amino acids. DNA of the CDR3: TGTGCCAGCAGTTTCGGGGGGCCTTTCTTAGAGACCCAGTACTTC. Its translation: CASSFGGPFLETQYF.

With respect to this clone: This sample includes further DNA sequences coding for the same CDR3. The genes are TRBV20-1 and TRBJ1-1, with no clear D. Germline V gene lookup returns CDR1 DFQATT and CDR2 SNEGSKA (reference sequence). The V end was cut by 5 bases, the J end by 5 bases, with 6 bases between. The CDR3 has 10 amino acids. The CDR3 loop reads CSASHTEAFF. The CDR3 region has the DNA TGCAGTGCTTCCCATACTGAAGCTTTCTTT.

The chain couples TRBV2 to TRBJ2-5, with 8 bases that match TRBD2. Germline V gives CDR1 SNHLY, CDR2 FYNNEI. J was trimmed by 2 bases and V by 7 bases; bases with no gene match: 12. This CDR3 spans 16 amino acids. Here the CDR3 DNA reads TGTGCCAGCATCGAAGGGGTAGCGGGACGACAAGAGACCCAGTACTTC. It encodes CASIEGVAGRQETQYF. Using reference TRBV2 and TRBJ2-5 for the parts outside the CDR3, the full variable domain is EPEVTQTPSHQVTQMGQEVILRCVPISNHLYFYWYRQILGQKVEFLVSFYNNEISEKSEIFDDQFSVERPDGSNFTLKIRSTKLEDSAMYFCASIEGVAGRQETQYFGPGTRLLVL.

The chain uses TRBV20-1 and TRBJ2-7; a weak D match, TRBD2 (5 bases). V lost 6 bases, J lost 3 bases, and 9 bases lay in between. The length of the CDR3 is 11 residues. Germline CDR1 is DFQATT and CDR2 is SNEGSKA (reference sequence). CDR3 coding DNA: TGCAGTGCAAACCGGGGCTACGAGCAGTACTTC. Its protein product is CSANRGYEQYF.

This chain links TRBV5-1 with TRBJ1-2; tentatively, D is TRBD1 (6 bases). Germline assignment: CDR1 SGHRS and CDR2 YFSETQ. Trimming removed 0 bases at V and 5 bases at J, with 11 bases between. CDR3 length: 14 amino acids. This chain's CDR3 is CASSLVGTHYGYTF. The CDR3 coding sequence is TGCGCCAGCAGCTTGGTAGGGACACATTATGGCTACACCTTC.

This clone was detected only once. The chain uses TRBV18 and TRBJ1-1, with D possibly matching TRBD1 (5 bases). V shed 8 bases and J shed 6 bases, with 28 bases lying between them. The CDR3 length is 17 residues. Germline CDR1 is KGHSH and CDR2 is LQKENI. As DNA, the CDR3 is TGTGCCAGCGCCCCGCGCGAGACAGCCTCTTGGGGCCCTGAAGCTTTCTTT. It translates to CASAPRETASWGPEAFF.

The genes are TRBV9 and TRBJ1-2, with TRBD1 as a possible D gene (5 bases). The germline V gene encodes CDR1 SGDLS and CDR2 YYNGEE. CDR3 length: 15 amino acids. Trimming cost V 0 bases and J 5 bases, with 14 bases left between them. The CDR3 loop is CASSVGPKEGYGYTF. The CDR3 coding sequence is TGTGCCAGCAGCGTAGGACCCAAGGAGGGGTATGGCTACACCTTC.

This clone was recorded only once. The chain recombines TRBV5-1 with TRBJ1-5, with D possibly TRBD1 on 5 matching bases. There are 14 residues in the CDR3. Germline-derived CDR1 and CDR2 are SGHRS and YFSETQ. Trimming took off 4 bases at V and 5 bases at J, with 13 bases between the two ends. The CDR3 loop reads CASSPSGDDQPQHF. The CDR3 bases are TGCGCCAGCAGCCCGTCGGGGGATGATCAGCCCCAGCATTTT.

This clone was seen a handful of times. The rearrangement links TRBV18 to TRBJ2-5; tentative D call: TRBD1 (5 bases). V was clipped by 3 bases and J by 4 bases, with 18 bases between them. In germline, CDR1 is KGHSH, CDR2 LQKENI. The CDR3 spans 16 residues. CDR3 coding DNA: TGTGCCAGCTCACCCGTGGGGCAGGGTCATCCAGAGACCCAGTACTTC. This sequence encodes CASSPVGQGHPETQYF.

DNA of the CDR3: TGTGCCAGCAGCTCACTAAACCCCGGGTCCCCTGAAGCTTTCTTT. It codes for CASSSLNPGSPEAFF. The rearrangement joins TRBV5-5 to TRBJ1-1; D not certain. CDR1 is SGHKS, CDR2 YYEKEE, per germline (reference sequence). Trimming took off 3 bases at V and 6 bases at J, with 18 bases between the two ends. The CDR3 is 15 amino acids. Drawing the rest from reference TRBV5-5 and TRBJ1-1, the complete variable domain is DAGVTQSPTHLIKTRGQQVTLRCSPISGHKSVSWYQQVLGQGPQFIFQYYEKEERGRGNFPDRFSARQFPNYSSELNVNALLLGDSALYLCASSSLNPGSPEAFFGQGTRLTVV.

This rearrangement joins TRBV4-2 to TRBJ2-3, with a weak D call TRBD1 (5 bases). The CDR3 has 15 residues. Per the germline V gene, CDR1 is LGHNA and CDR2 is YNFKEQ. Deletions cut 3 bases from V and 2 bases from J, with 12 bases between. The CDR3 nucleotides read TGTGCCAGCAGCCATTGGGGCCACTCCACAGATACGCAGTATTTT. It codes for CASSHWGHSTDTQYF.

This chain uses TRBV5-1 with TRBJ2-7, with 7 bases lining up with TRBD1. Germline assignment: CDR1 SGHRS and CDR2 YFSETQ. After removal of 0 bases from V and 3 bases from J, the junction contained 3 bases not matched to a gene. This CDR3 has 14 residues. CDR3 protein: CASSLGDSLYEQYF. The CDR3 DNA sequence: TGCGCCAGCAGCTTGGGGGACAGCCTCTACGAGCAGTACTTC.

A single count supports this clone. This chain's CDR3 is CASSLGSRGVLDEQFF. The CDR3 bases are TGCGCCAGCAGCTTGGGTAGCAGGGGTGTATTGGATGAGCAGTTCTTC. V and J are TRBV5-1 and TRBJ2-1, with a possible D match to TRBD1 (6 bases). V lost 0 bases and J lost 8, with 18 bases in between. CDR1 and CDR2 from the germline V gene are SGHRS and YFSETQ. The CDR3 consists of 16 residues.

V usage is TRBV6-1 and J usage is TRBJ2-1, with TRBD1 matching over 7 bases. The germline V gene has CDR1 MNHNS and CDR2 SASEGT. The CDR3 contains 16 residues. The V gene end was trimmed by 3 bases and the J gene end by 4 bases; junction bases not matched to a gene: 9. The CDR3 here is CASSDLTGSLYNEQFF. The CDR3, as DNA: TGTGCCAGCAGTGACTTGACAGGGTCCCTTTACAATGAGCAGTTCTTC.

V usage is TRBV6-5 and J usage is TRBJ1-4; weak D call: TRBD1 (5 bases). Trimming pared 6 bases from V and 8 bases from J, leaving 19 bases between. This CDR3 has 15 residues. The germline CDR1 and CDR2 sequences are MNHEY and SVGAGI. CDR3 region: CASSARQSTREKLFF. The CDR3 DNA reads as TGTGCCAGCAGCGCCCGACAGTCCACGCGCGAAAAACTGTTTTTT.

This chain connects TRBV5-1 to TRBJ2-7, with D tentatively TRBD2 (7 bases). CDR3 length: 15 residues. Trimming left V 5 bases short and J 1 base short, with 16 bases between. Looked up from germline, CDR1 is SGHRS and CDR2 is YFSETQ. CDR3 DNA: TGCGCCAGCAGGACGAGGGGGGGAGCATCCTACGAGCAGTACTTC. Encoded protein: CASRTRGGASYEQYF.

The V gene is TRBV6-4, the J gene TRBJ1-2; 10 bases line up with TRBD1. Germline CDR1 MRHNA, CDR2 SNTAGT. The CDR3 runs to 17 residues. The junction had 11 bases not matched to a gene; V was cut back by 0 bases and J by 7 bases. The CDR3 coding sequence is TGTGCCAGCAGTGACTCGAAACAGGACGGGACAGGGGCTGGCTACACCTTC. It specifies CASSDSKQDGTGAGYTF.

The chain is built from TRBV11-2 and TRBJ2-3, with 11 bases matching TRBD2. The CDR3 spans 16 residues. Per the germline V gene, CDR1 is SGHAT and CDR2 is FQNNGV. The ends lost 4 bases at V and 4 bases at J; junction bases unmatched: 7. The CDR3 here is CASSSGLAGSADTQYF. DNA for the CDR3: TGTGCCAGCAGCTCCGGACTAGCGGGCTCAGCAGATACGCAGTATTTT. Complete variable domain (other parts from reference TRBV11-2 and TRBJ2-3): EAGVAQSPRYKIIEKRQSVAFWCNPISGHATLYWYQQILGQGPKLLIQFQNNGVVDDSQLPKDRFSAERLKGVDSTLKIQPAKLEDSAVYLCASSSGLAGSADTQYFGPGTRLTVL.